This T cell receptor beta chain stems from a study of T cell responses to AZD1222 COVID-19 vaccine. General study findings and limits: Baseline seropositivity occurred in only a handful of AZD1222 recipients. White British ancestry dominated among donors, who included more females, and clonal diversity was possibly underestimated.

The CDR3 contains 14 residues. In germline, CDR1 is MDHEN, CDR2 SYDVKM. Trimming removed 5 bases from V and 4 bases from J, with 15 bases in between. This clone appeared a single time. Its antigen remains unknown. Assay: immunoSEQ multiplex PCR; the TCRdb copy retains only in-frame clones and omits some. The repertoire includes 90,000 to 150,000 clones, 86% of them detected once, and about 16% sits in the top ten. The TCR sequence derives from an adult who received the AZD1222 COVID-19 vaccine. This chain joins TRBV28 and TRBJ2-7; weak D call: TRBD1 (6 bases). The specimen comprised peripheral blood, sampled 28 days after the second AZD1222 dose. CDR3 sequence (DNA): TGTGCCAGCAGTATACAGGGTTTTGGATACGAGCAGTACTTC. It encodes CASSIQGFGYEQYF. Supplemented by reference TRBV28 and TRBJ2-7, the full variable domain reads DVKVTQSSRYLVKRTGEKVFLECVQDMDHENMFWYRQDPGLGLRLIYFSYDVKMKEKGDIPEGYSVSREKKERFSLILESASTNQTSMYLCASSIQGFGYEQYFGPGTRLTVT.